These 30 T cell receptor beta chains share one sample of origin, sequenced in a study of human T cells and chemical hapten exposure. TCRdb called the 5' RACE reads again in MiXCR, with one record for every CDR3 protein. The sample yields over 95,000 distinct CDR3 sequences, approximately 20% seen once. Total RNA was isolated from whole blood that had not been fractionated. The source is a human donor in good health.

The chain is built from TRBV5-1 and TRBJ2-1, with 7 bases identical to TRBD1. V gave up 0 bases and J gave up 2 bases; unmatched junction bases: 2. Looked up from germline, CDR1 is SGHRS and CDR2 is YFSETQ. This CDR3 spans 15 amino acids. In DNA form, the CDR3 reads TGCGCCAGCAGCTTGGGGGGACAGACCTACAATGAGCAGTTCTTC. Translated, it gives CASSLGGQTYNEQFF. The full variable domain, completed using reference TRBV5-1 and TRBJ2-1, is KAGVTQTPRYLIKTRGQQVTLSCSPISGHRSVSWYQQTPGQGLQFLFEYFSETQRNKGNFPGRFSGRQFSNSRSEMNVSTLELGDSALYLCASSLGGQTYNEQFFGPGTRLTVL.

The chain recombines TRBV28 with TRBJ2-5; D is unclear. V was cut by 3 bases and J by 4 bases, with 12 bases left in between. Germline V gene lookup returns CDR1 MDHEN and CDR2 SYDVKM. This CDR3 spans 14 amino acids. The CDR3 loop reads CASSLVVNRETQYF. The DNA of the CDR3 is TGTGCCAGCAGTTTGGTGGTGAACAGAGAGACCCAGTACTTC.

The chain uses TRBV4-1 and TRBJ1-5, with 11 bases matching TRBD1. V shed 3 bases, J shed 7 bases, and the junction held 17 bases outside the gene matches. Germline V lookup: CDR1 MGHRA, CDR2 YSYEKL. The CDR3 covers 19 residues. The CDR3 loop reads CASSQSGIGGQGARQPQHF. CDR3 bases: TGCGCCAGCAGCCAGAGTGGGATAGGAGGACAGGGGGCTAGACAGCCCCAGCATTTT.

The chain couples TRBV20-1 to TRBJ2-1, with TRBD2 identical over 8 bases. The CDR3 sequence is 16 residues long. Germline V lookup: CDR1 DFQATT, CDR2 SNEGSKA (reference sequence). The ends lost 0 bases at V and 12 bases at J; junction bases unmatched: 16. The CDR3 loop is CSARDYLAGRAFGQFF. CDR3 in DNA: TGCAGTGCTAGAGATTATCTTGCCGGGAGGGCCTTCGGGCAGTTCTTC.

This chain connects TRBV20-1 to TRBJ1-5; 8 bases line up with TRBD1. Trimming cost V 5 bases and J 3 bases; bases outside gene matches: 3. The CDR3 has 13 amino acids. Looked up from germline, CDR1 is DFQATT and CDR2 is SNEGSKA (reference sequence). For the CDR3, the DNA is TGCAGTGCTCGACAGGGGCCCAATCAGCCCCAGCATTTT. Its translation: CSARQGPNQPQHF.

The sample holds a few counts of this clonotype. The gene calls are TRBV20-1 and TRBJ2-1; perhaps TRBD1 as D (5 bases). The V gene lost 6 bases and the J gene lost 2 bases, with 17 bases spanning the gap. This CDR3 has 15 residues. The germline CDR1 and CDR2 sequences are DFQATT and SNEGSKA (reference sequence). In nucleotides, the CDR3 is TGCAGTGCAAATCCAGGGCGCAGCCCCTACAATGAGCAGTTCTTC. It yields the protein CSANPGRSPYNEQFF.

The chain has TRBV29-1 and TRBJ1-4; 8 bases are shared with TRBD1. With 6 bases clipped from V and 6 bases from J, the junction kept 9 bases outside the gene matches. There are 14 residues in the CDR3. The germline V gene encodes CDR1 SQVTM and CDR2 ANQGSEA. The DNA of the CDR3 is TGCAGCGTCCGGCCGGGACAGGTGGATGAAAAACTGTTTTTT. It yields the protein CSVRPGQVDEKLFF.

In its sample, this clonotype was seen a few times. This chain links TRBV6-2 or TRBV6-3 with TRBJ1-1; D remains ambiguous. The V gene's germline CDR1 is MNHEY and CDR2 SVGEGT. V dropped 6 bases and J dropped 1 base, with 6 bases sitting between them. This CDR3 contains 12 residues. The CDR3 nucleotides are TGTGCCAGCAGGGGTAGGAACACTGAAGCTTTCTTT. Its translation is CASRGRNTEAFF.

This clonotype was counted only a few times. The V gene is TRBV29-1, the J gene TRBJ1-5; 7 bases map to TRBD1. With 6 bases clipped from V and 3 bases from J, the junction kept 8 bases outside the gene matches. Per germline, CDR1 SQVTM and CDR2 ANQGSEA. The CDR3 consists of 14 residues. The CDR3 DNA follows: TGCAGCGTAGAAACAGGGGACTTCAATCAGCCCCAGCATTTT. As protein: CSVETGDFNQPQHF.

The rearrangement uses TRBV28 and TRBJ2-7, with 8 bases fitting TRBD2. Per the germline V gene, CDR1 is MDHEN and CDR2 is SYDVKM. J was trimmed by 3 bases and V by 3 bases; bases with no gene match: 10. The CDR3 is 16 residues long. The CDR3 here is CASSFRLATLLYEQYF. The CDR3 region has the DNA TGTGCCAGCAGTTTTAGACTAGCGACCCTTCTCTACGAGCAGTACTTC.

This clonotype occurred a few times. The rearrangement joins TRBV2 to TRBJ2-3; TRBD2 matches 9 bases. Germline trimming cut 7 bases from V and 5 bases from J; bases unmatched to any gene: 13. This CDR3 contains 16 residues. Germline V gene sequence: CDR1 SNHLY, CDR2 FYNNEI. The CDR3 nucleotides read TGTGCCAGCACCCCGAGGGGTAGCGGGAGTGAAGATACGCAGTATTTT. As protein: CASTPRGSGSEDTQYF. The full variable domain, with the rest looked up from reference TRBV2 and TRBJ2-3, is EPEVTQTPSHQVTQMGQEVILRCVPISNHLYFYWYRQILGQKVEFLVSFYNNEISEKSEIFDDQFSVERPDGSNFTLKIRSTKLEDSAMYFCASTPRGSGSEDTQYFGPGTRLTVL.

This chain uses TRBV19 with TRBJ2-7, with 12 nucleotides matching TRBD2. V shed 5 bases, J shed 0 bases, and the junction held 5 bases outside the gene matches. The CDR3 contains 16 residues. Germline CDR1 and CDR2: LNHDA and SQIVND (reference sequence). The DNA for the CDR3 is TGTGCCAGTAGTTTCGGACTAGCGGGAAACTCCTACGAGCAGTACTTC. Protein: CASSFGLAGNSYEQYF.

CDR3 DNA: TGCAGTGCTAGGGGTTTCGGAGGTCCCCTTGGGTCGGGCAATCAGCCCCAGCATTTT. Amino acids: CSARGFGGPLGSGNQPQHF. The chain recombines TRBV20-1 with TRBJ1-5; no clear D. Germline-derived CDR1 and CDR2 are DFQATT and SNEGSKA (reference sequence). The CDR3 runs 19 residues. V lost 3 bases and J 2 bases, leaving 26 bases between the germline ends.

This sequence joins TRBV12-3 or TRBV12-4 and TRBJ1-2; the D is unclear. This CDR3 has 14 amino acids. V lost 6 bases to trimming and J lost 2 bases, with 13 bases between them. For the CDR3, the DNA is TGTGCCAGCAGCTCAAATAGAAGGAACTATGGCTACACCTTC. It encodes CASSSNRRNYGYTF.

The chain couples TRBV5-1 to TRBJ2-1, with 10 bases matching TRBD2. CDR3 length: 15 residues. Germline lookup yields CDR1 SGHRS and CDR2 YFSETQ. V gave up 1 base and J gave up 4 bases; unmatched junction bases: 2. CDR3 in amino acids: CASSLSLAGYNEQFF. DNA of the CDR3: TGCGCCAGCAGCTTGTCACTAGCGGGATACAATGAGCAGTTCTTC.

V and J are TRBV29-1 and TRBJ2-7; 12 bases fit TRBD1. Germline V lookup: CDR1 SQVTM, CDR2 ANQGSEA. The CDR3 has 11 amino acids. CDR3 DNA sequence: TGCGGCGGGACAGGGGGCACCGAGCAGTACTTC. Its translation is CGGTGGTEQYF.

The chain links TRBV6-5 to TRBJ2-3; 9 positions match TRBD1. V gave up 2 bases and J gave up 5 bases; unmatched junction bases: 5. CDR1 is MNHEY, CDR2 SVGAGI, per germline. The CDR3 runs 15 residues. The CDR3 sequence is CASSYRGQGRDTQYF. As DNA, the CDR3 is TGTGCCAGCAGTTACCGGGGACAGGGTAGAGATACGCAGTATTTT.

The chain links TRBV19 to TRBJ1-1, with D unclear. The germline CDR1 and CDR2 sequences are LNHDA and SQIVND (reference sequence). The CDR3 is 14 amino acids. V was trimmed by 3 bases and J by 1 base, leaving 9 bases between them. CDR3 protein: CASSITSRNTEAFF. The CDR3, as DNA: TGTGCCAGTAGTATTACGTCAAGGAACACTGAAGCTTTCTTT.

This clonotype was detected ten times or more. The chain has TRBV7-2 and TRBJ2-6; TRBD1 aligns across 9 bases. The germline CDR1 and CDR2 sequences are SGHTA and FQGNSA. This CDR3 region has 18 residues. V gave up 5 bases and J gave up 2 bases; unmatched junction bases: 10. CDR3 bases: TGTGCCAGCAGCCCGGGACAGGGTTTGAGTACTGGGGCCAACGTCCTGACTTTC. This sequence encodes CASSPGQGLSTGANVLTF.

This sequence joins TRBV10-3 and TRBJ2-4; weak D call: TRBD1 (5 bases). V gave up 0 bases and J gave up 16 bases, with 13 bases separating them. The CDR3 has 12 amino acids. From germline, CDR1 is ENHRY and CDR2 SYGVKD. The CDR3 nucleotides read TGTGCCATCAGTGAGTCGACTGCAGGGAAATACTTC. It encodes CAISESTAGKYF.

This clonotype turned up a few times. The genes are TRBV12-3 or TRBV12-4 and TRBJ2-5, with 10 bases lining up with TRBD2. V lost 5 bases, J lost 5 bases, and 8 bases stayed unmatched. The CDR3 consists of 15 residues. The CDR3 reads CASSTLAGAGETQYF. CDR3 nucleotides: TGTGCCAGCAGTACCCTAGCGGGAGCGGGGGAGACCCAGTACTTC.

The genes are TRBV20-1 and TRBJ1-2; D is unresolved. The V end was cut by 3 bases, the J end by 13 bases, with 15 bases between. Germline CDR1 and CDR2: DFQATT and SNEGSKA (reference sequence). CDR3 length equals 11 residues. The CDR3 DNA reads as TGCAGTGCTAGCCCCGGACTCCCTACCACCTTC. Encoded protein: CSASPGLPTTF.

The chain combines TRBV28 with TRBJ2-4; 8 positions agree with TRBD2. Looked up from germline, CDR1 is MDHEN and CDR2 is SYDVKM. The CDR3 has 15 residues. The junction had 9 bases not matched to a gene; V was cut back by 10 bases and J by 1 base. Written as DNA, the CDR3 is TGTGCCACCGCCCCGGGCGGGAGGGCCAAAAACATTCAGTACTTC. Translating it yields CATAPGGRAKNIQYF. Full variable domain (missing parts from reference TRBV28 and TRBJ2-4): DVKVTQSSRYLVKRTGEKVFLECVQDMDHENMFWYRQDPGLGLRLIYFSYDVKMKEKGDIPEGYSVSREKKERFSLILESASTNQTSMYLCATAPGGRAKNIQYFGAGTRLSVL.

Only a few counts were recorded for this clonotype. V is TRBV7-6 and J is TRBJ2-3; 7 bases are shared with TRBD2. The CDR3 has 16 residues. V was clipped by 1 base and J by 0 bases; unmatched bases: 4. Germline V gives CDR1 SGHVS, CDR2 FNYEAQ. CDR3 in DNA: TGTGCCAGCAGCTTAGGAGCGGGACTGAGCACAGATACGCAGTATTTT. It codes for CASSLGAGLSTDTQYF.

The chain recombines TRBV7-2 with TRBJ2-1; 8 bases line up with TRBD2. Germline CDR1 reads SGHTA; CDR2 reads FQGNSA. CDR3 length: 16 residues. Germline trimming cut 2 bases from V and 8 bases from J; bases unmatched to any gene: 11. The CDR3 loop is CASSLSRLAGIYEQFF. The CDR3 coding sequence is TGTGCCAGCAGCTTAAGTCGGTTAGCGGGAATATATGAGCAGTTCTTC.

The chain has TRBV6-5 and TRBJ1-1; no clear D gene. CDR3 length: 17 amino acids. CDR1 MNHEY and CDR2 SVGAGI come from the germline V gene. The germline V and J ends were trimmed by 2 bases and 0 bases, with 16 bases remaining between them. The CDR3 nucleotides are TGTGCCAGCAGTTACGACGTTCTATCCTCCATGAACACTGAAGCTTTCTTT. As protein: CASSYDVLSSMNTEAFF.

The chain links TRBV29-1 to TRBJ1-1; maybe TRBD1 (6 bases). Trimming removed 7 bases from V and 3 bases from J, with 15 bases in between. The CDR3 sequence is 13 residues long. The germline gives CDR1 SQVTM, CDR2 ANQGSEA. The chain's CDR3 is CSARGQSHTEAFF. DNA for the CDR3: TGCAGCGCGCGAGGACAGTCGCACACTGAAGCTTTCTTT.

The rearrangement uses TRBV7-6 and TRBJ1-4; D ambiguous. The length of the CDR3 is 14 residues. Germline CDR1 reads SGHVS; CDR2 reads FNYEAQ. Trimming pared 2 bases from V and 3 bases from J, leaving 7 bases between. The CDR3 spells CASSLSLANEKLFF. In DNA form, the CDR3 reads TGTGCCAGCAGCTTAAGCCTGGCTAATGAAAAACTGTTTTTT.

The chain is built from TRBV28 and TRBJ2-7, with D perhaps matching TRBD2 (6 bases). Germline V CDR1 and CDR2: MDHEN, SYDVKM. This CDR3 contains 15 residues. Trimming left V 6 bases short and J 5 bases short, with 20 bases between. For the CDR3, the DNA is TGTGCCAGCAGCCCCGGGACTGCCGGGGTCCACGAGCAGTACTTC. It specifies CASSPGTAGVHEQYF.

On this clonotype itself: Germline and junction disagree at one end, which may indicate a read error. The J gene is TRBJ1-1, the V gene TRBV6-6; a possible D gene is TRBD1 (5 bases). Germline V gives CDR1 MNHNY, CDR2 SVGAGI (reference sequence). The CDR3 loop spans 16 amino acids. CDR3 residues: CASSHSPGRGNTEAFF. The DNA of the CDR3 is TGTGCCAGCAGTCACTCACCGGGGCGCGGAAACACTGAAGCTTTCTTT.